This TCR beta chain originates from a study of blood T cell repertoires in COVID-19 (dated by TCRdb to 2020 to 2022). Concerning the study at large: The collaborator samples originated in the United States, Italy and Spain and spanned the acute and convalescent phases of COVID-19. A freely available public database, intended as a resource for researchers studying the immune response to SARS-CoV-2, is where the repertoires were released. The material from the prospective study consisted of cDNA or gDNA derived from T cells, B-cell-depleted T cells, or PBMCs. Subjects who had been exposed to COVID-19, were actively infected with it, or had recovered from it provided the deeply sampled blood TCRbeta repertoires that made up the dataset. Samples came from the ongoing ImmuneRACE study (first 160 participants) plus 1,254 subjects from 6 global collaborators. HLA class I and class II types, where available, came from metadata supplied by the sample provider rather than from assay-based typing. The sample metadata nearly always contained a de-identified subject ID, COVID-19 status, age in years and sex.

About this clone: Its antigen specificity is not known. No quality values exist for individual bases; no much larger clone is one base distant.

TCRbeta CDR3 regions were amplified from genomic DNA by means of the immunoSEQ Assay, a bias-controlled multiplex PCR. The study's own analysis went as follows. Within the assay, amplification of reference gene primers was used to estimate how many nucleated cells each sample contained. To quantify the absolute abundance of each unique TCRbeta CDR3 rearrangement, sequence reads were collapsed and filtered. For each sample, productive Simpson clonality was calculated as the square root of Simpson's diversity index across productive rearrangements. TCRdb provides this immuneACCESS table in a form limited to in-frame rearrangements. Some clones are lacking; in checked studies, under half of them reflect an unresolved V gene, and why the rest are absent is not known. V, J and clone size were drawn from that table, and D and trimming were deduced from the DNA. In this sample the table shows 150,000 to 200,000 clones, approximately 85% of which occur a single time. Of the sample, 9.8% is held by the ten largest clones.

Whole blood was collected in K2EDTA tubes by collaborating institutions according to the institutions' own protocols. For TCRbeta analysis, collaborators shipped samples as frozen whole blood, isolated PBMCs, or DNA extracted from either of those sample types. What the study reported, not specific to this receptor: The quantity of clinical and demographic metadata differed by source and by participant and was supplied without curation.

The sample comprised peripheral blood. The origin of this receptor is a woman of 80 years or more with acute or convalescent COVID-19.

DNA sequence: TGTGCCAGCTCACTCTGGACTGGCGGGGGGGCTCAAGTCGACACCGGGGAGCTGTTTTTT. The resulting protein is CASSLWTGGGAQVDTGELFF. Recombination joined TRBV18 with TRBJ2-2; 9 nucleotides in the junction match TRBD2. Sequences KGHSH (CDR1) and LQKENI (CDR2) are obtained from the germline V gene. The CDR3, from cysteine to phenylalanine, totals 20 residues. Only the CDR3 portion is preserved as DNA: 60 bases, with reading frame beginning at the first base. Clipping removes 4 bases from V and 3 bases from J, with 18 as the unmatched junction base count.